A selection of T cell receptor beta chains follows, all from one sample in a study of T cell clones after liver transplantation. Clones were read by immunoSEQ multiplex PCR, and TCRdb kept only the in-frame ones, dropping some. This table has 95,000 to 110,000 clones, 82% appearing once. This material consisted of CD4+ T cells from blood, taken before liver transplant. These receptors were collected from a human donor who received a liver transplant. Both conserved end residues are part of each CDR3. D genes are given only for firm matches. Clone size is not always given. Where it is, it says once, few, many or a class for expanded clones.

v_call,j_call,clone_size,d_call,cdr3_nt,cdr3_aa
TRBV7-2,TRBJ2-7,.,TRBD1,TGTGCCAGCAGCTTAGGTGGGACAGGGAACTACGAGCAGTACTTC,CASSLGGTGNYEQYF
TRBV6-5,TRBJ1-2,once,.,TGTGCCAGCAGTAGAGGGACCGGTAAATATGGCTACACCTTC,CASSRGTGKYGYTF
TRBV11-1,TRBJ2-7,once,TRBD1,TGTGCCAGCAGCTATGGGTGGCAGGGGGACTACGAGCAGTACTTC,CASSYGWQGDYEQYF
TRBV5-1,TRBJ2-7,.,TRBD2,TGCGCCAGCAGCCCCCTTCGAGCGGGACCCTACGAGCAGTACTTC,CASSPLRAGPYEQYF
TRBV7-2,TRBJ2-2,.,TRBD1,TGTGCCAGCAGCTTAGTTTCCGGGACAGGGGGCCTGACCGGGGAGCTGTTTTTT,CASSLVSGTGGLTGELFF
TRBV29-1,TRBJ2-3,.,.,TGCAGCGTTTCTGGTCTTGCTTTAACTAGCACAGATACGCAGTATTTT,CSVSGLALTSTDTQYF
TRBV6-6,TRBJ1-4,few,.,TGTGCCAGCAGAACAGGGAGTGAAAAACTGTTTTTT,CASRTGSEKLFF
TRBV4-3,TRBJ2-2,.,TRBD1,TGCGCCAGCAGCCACGTAATCTTATACAGGGGATTAGGCACCGGGGAGCTGTTTTTT,CASSHVILYRGLGTGELFF
TRBV19,TRBJ1-6,.,.,TGTGCCAGTAGTCGGAGGGCGGGGTATAATTCACCCCTCCACTTT,CASSRRAGYNSPLHF
TRBV2,TRBJ2-1,.,.,TGTGCCAGCAGTTCAGTTGAGCAGTTCTTC,CASSSVEQFF